These 23 T cell receptor beta chains were sequenced from one sample in a study of T cell clonotyping in hematopoietic cell transplantation (dated by TCRdb to 2020 to 2022). The sample's time point label is to be understood as: recipient sample about 28 days before transplant, after cytoreduction. Libraries were built with the immunoSEQ multiplex PCR assay. TCRdb's version of the immuneACCESS table is confined to in-frame rearrangements and falls short of the full clone set. An unresolved V gene accounts for under half of the shortfall where checked; the remainder is of unknown origin. The table for this sample lists roughly 29,000 clones; roughly three quarters of them were counted only once. The ten top clones hold approximately 6.2% of the sample. The sample in question was peripheral blood mononuclear cells, obtained before stem cell transplant. These receptor sequences come from a man aged 50-60 years with myelodysplastic syndrome. Some clones in this sample may be carry-over from other donors' samples.

This clone was observed a single time. The rearrangement links TRBV30 to TRBJ2-7, with 7 bases identical to TRBD1. This CDR3 region has 16 residues. Trimming took 1 base from V and 1 from J; bases not matched to a gene: 10. CDR1 and CDR2 (germline): GTSNPN, SVGIG (reference sequence). The CDR3 sequence is CAWSETTGAISYEQYF. The CDR3 region has the DNA TGTGCCTGGAGTGAGACAACAGGGGCAATTTCCTACGAGCAGTACTTC.

This clone showed up just once. The chain is built from TRBV29-1 and TRBJ2-7; the D is unclear. V was pared by 3 bases and J by 2 bases, with 11 bases between. The germline gives CDR1 SQVTM, CDR2 ANQGSEA. The CDR3 consists of 13 residues. The CDR3, as DNA: TGCAGCGTTGACGGGCAGACCGCCTACGAGCAGTACTTC. Its protein is CSVDGQTAYEQYF.

V and J are TRBV11-2 and TRBJ1-4; unclear D gene. The ends were cut back, 6 bases at V and 3 bases at J, with 11 bases in the middle. From germline, CDR1 is SGHAT and CDR2 FQNNGV. This CDR3 has 14 amino acids. CDR3 nucleotide sequence: TGTGCCAGCAGTCGGACGGCAGCTAATGAAAAACTGTTTTTT. Encoded protein: CASSRTAANEKLFF.

The chain recombines TRBV5-6 with TRBJ2-5; 9 positions match TRBD2. The germline CDR1 and CDR2 sequences are SGHDT and YYEEEE. V lost 4 bases, J lost 5 bases, and 3 bases stayed unmatched. The CDR3 is 13 amino acids. The CDR3 region is CASSPAGGETQYF. The CDR3 nucleotides read TGTGCCAGCAGCCCAGCGGGAGGTGAGACCCAGTACTTC.

The chain couples TRBV13 to TRBJ1-1; D not resolved. In germline, CDR1 is PRHDT, CDR2 FYEKMQ (reference sequence). This CDR3 is 15 amino acids long. Trimming shortened V by 5 bases and J by 4 bases, and 17 bases separated the two germline ends. In DNA form, the CDR3 reads TGTGCCAGCAGCCCACAACCAAGGGCGGGCACTGAAGCTTTCTTT. It is translated as CASSPQPRAGTEAFF.

Only a few counts were recorded for this clone. The chain combines TRBV25-1 with TRBJ1-6; D is possibly TRBD1 (6 bases). CDR1 is MGHDK, CDR2 SYGVNS, per germline. The CDR3 sequence is 16 residues long. V lost 6 bases and J 10 bases, leaving 22 bases between the germline ends. The CDR3 is CASRPISGTNESPLHF. The CDR3, as DNA: TGTGCCAGCAGGCCAATCTCCGGGACAAATGAATCACCCCTCCACTTT.

J is TRBJ1-2 and V is TRBV29-1, with unresolved D. Germline V CDR1 and CDR2: SQVTM, ANQGSEA. Trimming left V 0 bases short and J 0 bases short, with 11 bases between. This CDR3 has 15 residues. CDR3 region: CSVEDRGTTNYGYTF. The DNA for the CDR3 is TGCAGCGTTGAAGATCGGGGTACCACTAACTATGGCTACACCTTC.

This clone was found a few times. This chain connects TRBV27 to TRBJ1-2, with D possibly TRBD1 on 5 matching bases. CDR3 size: 14 residues. V was cut by 5 bases and J by 4 bases, with 14 bases left in between. Looked up from germline, CDR1 is MNHEY and CDR2 is SMNVEV (reference sequence). The CDR3 DNA follows: TGTGCCAGCAGTGCCGGGGGGAGGGCCTATGGCTACACCTTC. It translates to CASSAGGRAYGYTF.

The rearrangement uses TRBV25-1 and TRBJ2-7; D not resolved. The germline V and J ends were trimmed by 5 bases and 2 bases, with 13 bases remaining between them. Germline V gene sequence: CDR1 MGHDK, CDR2 SYGVNS. The CDR3 runs to 14 residues. This CDR3 is CASSWRDGAYEQYF. CDR3 bases: TGTGCCAGCAGTTGGCGAGACGGTGCCTACGAGCAGTACTTC.

The gene calls are TRBV6-5 and TRBJ2-6, with D perhaps TRBD1 (6 bases). CDR3 length: 15 residues. V was cut by 7 bases and J by 2 bases, with 12 bases left in between. Germline CDR1 MNHEY, CDR2 SVGAGI. CDR3 nucleotide sequence: TGTGCCAGCACCGCGCAGGGGACTGGGGCCAACGTCCTGACTTTC. Translated: CASTAQGTGANVLTF.

V gene TRBV5-6 combines with J gene TRBJ1-4, with D possibly matching TRBD1 (6 bases). Germline V gene sequence: CDR1 SGHDT, CDR2 YYEEEE. The CDR3 has 15 residues. V lost 6 bases, J lost 5 bases, and 17 bases lay in between. This chain's CDR3 is CASTNSTGRNEKLFF. CDR3 sequence (DNA): TGTGCCAGCACCAACTCGACAGGACGAAATGAAAAACTGTTTTTT.

The chain carries TRBV25-1 and TRBJ1-2; tentatively, D is TRBD1 (5 bases). Germline assignment: CDR1 MGHDK and CDR2 SYGVNS. Trimming stripped 3 bases from V and 4 bases from J, with 9 bases between. The CDR3 runs to 13 residues. CDR3 nucleotides: TGTGCCAGCAGTGATGGGGGACTCTATGGCTACACCTTC. Amino acid sequence: CASSDGGLYGYTF.

This clone was recorded once. V is TRBV6-5 and J is TRBJ1-3, with TRBD1 matching over 7 bases. Trimming took 7 bases from V and 4 from J; bases not matched to a gene: 4. The CDR3 is 13 amino acids. Per the germline V gene, CDR1 is MNHEY and CDR2 is SVGAGI. CDR3 sequence: CASNDRVGNTIYF. DNA of the CDR3: TGTGCCAGCAATGACAGGGTCGGAAACACCATATATTTT.

The count of this clone is one. V gene TRBV30 combines with J gene TRBJ2-7; TRBD2 agrees at 13 bases. This CDR3 comprises 15 residues. The junction had 14 bases not matched to a gene; V was cut back by 8 bases and J by 7 bases. Germline CDR1 GTSNPN, CDR2 SVGIG (reference sequence). CDR3: CAGDFGLAGVGEQYF. The CDR3 region has the DNA TGTGCCGGGGACTTCGGACTAGCGGGAGTAGGGGAGCAGTACTTC.

The count of this clone is one. In DNA, the CDR3 is TGTGCCAGCAGTGACCCAACAGCGGGAGTATTAAATGAGCAGTTCTTC. It encodes CASSDPTAGVLNEQFF. This chain connects TRBV6-4 to TRBJ2-1; 8 bases are shared with TRBD2. The germline CDR1 and CDR2 sequences are MRHNA and SNTAGT. V lost 2 bases and J lost 7; bases outside the gene matches: 10. The CDR3 contains 16 residues.

The rearrangement joins TRBV7-2 to TRBJ2-2, with D uncertain. Germline CDR1 and CDR2: SGHTA and FQGNSA. V lost 1 base and J lost 7, with 4 bases in between. The CDR3 totals 12 residues. The CDR3 DNA sequence: TGTGCCAGCAGCTTAGTGGTCGGGGAGCTGTTTTTT. Translating it yields CASSLVVGELFF.

The rearrangement links TRBV6-5 to TRBJ2-3; possibly TRBD1 for D (5 bases). The CDR3 length is 14 residues. Germline-derived CDR1 and CDR2 are MNHEY and SVGAGI. The ends were cut back, 2 bases at V and 2 bases at J, with 8 bases in the middle. The CDR3 protein is CASSYNRNTDTQYF. The DNA for the CDR3 is TGTGCCAGCAGTTACAACAGGAACACAGATACGCAGTATTTT.

The CDR3 sequence is CASSDWGARHSGNTIYF. For the CDR3, the DNA is TGTGCCAGCAGTGATTGGGGGGCAAGACACTCTGGAAACACCATATATTTT. This rearrangement joins TRBV25-1 to TRBJ1-3, with a weak D call TRBD1 (6 bases). The CDR3 spans 17 residues. Germline-derived CDR1 and CDR2 are MGHDK and SYGVNS. V gave up 3 bases and J gave up 0 bases, with 15 bases separating them.

The rearrangement uses TRBV28 and TRBJ1-5; TRBD1 might be the D (5 bases). V gave up 3 bases and J gave up 7 bases, with 13 bases separating them. Germline assignment: CDR1 MDHEN and CDR2 SYDVKM. CDR3 size: 14 residues. CDR3 protein: CASSFSGGIQPQHF. CDR3 nucleotides: TGTGCCAGCAGTTTCAGCGGGGGAATCCAGCCCCAGCATTTT. The full variable domain, rest sourced from reference TRBV28 and TRBJ1-5, is DVKVTQSSRYLVKRTGEKVFLECVQDMDHENMFWYRQDPGLGLRLIYFSYDVKMKEKGDIPEGYSVSREKKERFSLILESASTNQTSMYLCASSFSGGIQPQHFGDGTRLSIL.

This chain joins TRBV28 and TRBJ1-5; D perhaps matches TRBD1 (6 bases). V was clipped by 5 bases and J by 2 bases, with 16 bases between them. The CDR3 covers 16 residues. Germline lookup yields CDR1 MDHEN and CDR2 SYDVKM. In DNA, the CDR3 is TGTGCCAGCAGTGTTACAGGGTGGTTGGGCAATCAGCCCCAGCATTTT. Protein sequence: CASSVTGWLGNQPQHF.

The CDR3 loop is CSVVGQEPYEQYF. The CDR3, as DNA: TGCAGCGTTGTAGGACAGGAGCCTTACGAGCAGTACTTC. V is TRBV29-1 and J is TRBJ2-7; 7 nucleotides match TRBD1. V was clipped by 4 bases and J by 4 bases; unmatched bases: 7. The CDR3 loop spans 13 amino acids. Germline-derived CDR1 and CDR2 are SQVTM and ANQGSEA.

This clone has just a few counts. V and J are TRBV30 and TRBJ1-5; a possible D gene is TRBD1 (5 bases). V lost 1 base, J lost 5 bases, and 12 bases lay in between. Per the germline V gene, CDR1 is GTSNPN and CDR2 is SVGIG (reference sequence). The CDR3 contains 14 residues. CDR3: CAWSEGGGDQPQHF. The CDR3 DNA reads as TGTGCCTGGAGTGAGGGCGGGGGTGATCAGCCCCAGCATTTT.

Only a few counts were recorded for this clone. CDR3 bases: TGTGCCATCAGTGAGTCTAGGACTTCCACTACAGATACGCAGTATTTT. Translating it yields CAISESRTSTTDTQYF. J is TRBJ2-3 and V is TRBV10-3; TRBD2 might be the D (5 bases). The V end lost 0 bases, the J end lost 3 bases, and 13 bases lay between the germline ends. There are 16 residues in the CDR3. Germline CDR1 is ENHRY and CDR2 is SYGVKD.